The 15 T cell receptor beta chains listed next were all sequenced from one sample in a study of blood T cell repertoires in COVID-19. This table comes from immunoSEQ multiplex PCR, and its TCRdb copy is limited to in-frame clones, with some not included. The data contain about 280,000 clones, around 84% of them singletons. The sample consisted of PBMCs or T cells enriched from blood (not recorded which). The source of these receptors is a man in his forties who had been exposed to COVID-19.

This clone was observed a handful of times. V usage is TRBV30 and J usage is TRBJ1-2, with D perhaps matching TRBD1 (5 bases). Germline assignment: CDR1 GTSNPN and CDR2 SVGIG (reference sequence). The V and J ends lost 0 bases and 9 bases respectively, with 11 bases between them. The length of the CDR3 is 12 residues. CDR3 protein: CAWSVSRDRYTF. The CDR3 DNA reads TGTGCCTGGAGTGTGTCCAGGGATCGCTACACCTTC.

CDR3 sequence (DNA): TGTGCCAGTAGTATAGGGACTTATAGCAATCAGCCCCAGCATTTT. Protein product: CASSIGTYSNQPQHF. V is TRBV19 and J is TRBJ1-5; D remains unclear. This CDR3 has 15 residues. V was pared by 1 base and J by 0 bases, with 7 bases between. In germline, CDR1 is LNHDA, CDR2 SQIVND (reference sequence).

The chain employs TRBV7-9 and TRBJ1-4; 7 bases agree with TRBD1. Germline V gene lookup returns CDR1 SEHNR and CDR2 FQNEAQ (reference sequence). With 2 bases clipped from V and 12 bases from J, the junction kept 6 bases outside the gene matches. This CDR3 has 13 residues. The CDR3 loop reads CASSLQGGSELFF. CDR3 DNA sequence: TGTGCCAGCAGCTTACAGGGGGGTTCGGAACTGTTTTTT.

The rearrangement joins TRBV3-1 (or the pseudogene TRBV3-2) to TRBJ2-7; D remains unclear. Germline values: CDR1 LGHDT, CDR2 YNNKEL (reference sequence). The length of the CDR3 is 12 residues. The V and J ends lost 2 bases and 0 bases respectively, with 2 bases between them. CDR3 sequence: CASSQRSYEQYF. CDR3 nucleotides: TGTGCCAGCAGCCAACGCTCCTACGAGCAGTACTTC.

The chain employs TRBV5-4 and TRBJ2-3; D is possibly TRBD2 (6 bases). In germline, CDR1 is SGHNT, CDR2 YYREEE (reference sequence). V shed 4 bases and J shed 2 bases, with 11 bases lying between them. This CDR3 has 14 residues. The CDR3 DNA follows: TGTGCCAGCAGCACCGGGACTGTCACAGATACGCAGTATTTT. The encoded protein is CASSTGTVTDTQYF.

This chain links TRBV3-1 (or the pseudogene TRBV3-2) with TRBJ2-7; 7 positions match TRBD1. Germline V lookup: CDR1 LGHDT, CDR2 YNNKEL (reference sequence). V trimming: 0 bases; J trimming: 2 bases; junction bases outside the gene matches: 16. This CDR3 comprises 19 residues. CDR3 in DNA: TGTGCCAGCAGCCAAGAGTTGGGGGACAGCGTAGCCATTACCTACGAGCAGTACTTC. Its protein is CASSQELGDSVAITYEQYF.

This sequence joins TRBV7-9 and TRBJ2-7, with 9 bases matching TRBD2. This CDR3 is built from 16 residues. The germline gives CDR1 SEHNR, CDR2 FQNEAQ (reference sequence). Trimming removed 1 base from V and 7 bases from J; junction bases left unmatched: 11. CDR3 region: CASSLGSGTSLREQYF. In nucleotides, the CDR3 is TGTGCCAGCAGCTTAGGGTCCGGGACTAGCCTTCGGGAGCAGTACTTC.

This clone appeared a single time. The CDR3 bases are TGTGCCAGCTCGCTTACGGGACAGAAGATGCCCTACAATGAGCAGTTCTTC. As protein: CASSLTGQKMPYNEQFF. V and J are TRBV18 and TRBJ2-1; 7 bases line up with TRBD1. V shed 6 bases, J shed 2 bases, and the junction held 13 bases outside the gene matches. This CDR3 is built from 17 residues. The V gene's germline CDR1 is KGHSH and CDR2 LQKENI.

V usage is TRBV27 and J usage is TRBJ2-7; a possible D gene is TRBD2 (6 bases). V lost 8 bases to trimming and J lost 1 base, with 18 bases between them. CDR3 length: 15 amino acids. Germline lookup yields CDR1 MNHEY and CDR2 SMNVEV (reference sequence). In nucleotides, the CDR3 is TGTGCCAGCTATAATCGCCTGGGGGGTTCCTACGAGCAGTACTTC. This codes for CASYNRLGGSYEQYF.

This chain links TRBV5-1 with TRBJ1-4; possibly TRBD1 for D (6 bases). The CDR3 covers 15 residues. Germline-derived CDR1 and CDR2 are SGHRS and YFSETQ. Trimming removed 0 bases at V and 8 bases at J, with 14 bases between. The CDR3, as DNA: TGCGCCAGCAGCTTGGGAACAGGGTTTAGGGAAAAACTGTTTTTT. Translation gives CASSLGTGFREKLFF.

The CDR3 protein is CASSASGRGGELFF. In DNA, the CDR3 is TGTGCCAGCTCCGCCAGTGGCCGAGGGGGGGAGCTGTTTTTT. The chain uses TRBV25-1 and TRBJ2-2, with D maybe TRBD2 (5 bases). Trimming took off 8 bases at V and 8 bases at J, with 18 bases between the two ends. Per the germline V gene, CDR1 is MGHDK and CDR2 is SYGVNS. This CDR3 contains 14 residues.

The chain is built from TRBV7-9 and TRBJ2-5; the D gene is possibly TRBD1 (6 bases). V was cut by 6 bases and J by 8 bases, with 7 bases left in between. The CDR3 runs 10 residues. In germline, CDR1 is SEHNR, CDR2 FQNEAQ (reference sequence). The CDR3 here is CASRDSTQYF. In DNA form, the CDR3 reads TGTGCCAGCAGGGACAGTACCCAGTACTTC.

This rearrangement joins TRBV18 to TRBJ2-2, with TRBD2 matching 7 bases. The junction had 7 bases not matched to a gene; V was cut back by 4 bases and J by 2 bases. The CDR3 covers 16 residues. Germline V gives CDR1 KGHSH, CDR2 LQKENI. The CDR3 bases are TGTGCCAGCTCACTGGGAGGCGGGGGAAACACCGGGGAGCTGTTTTTT. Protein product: CASSLGGGGNTGELFF.

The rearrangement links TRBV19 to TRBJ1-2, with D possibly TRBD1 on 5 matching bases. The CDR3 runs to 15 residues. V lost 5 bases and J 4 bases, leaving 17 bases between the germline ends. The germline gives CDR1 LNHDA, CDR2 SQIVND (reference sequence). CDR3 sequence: CASSQMGGGPYGYTF. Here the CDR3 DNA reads TGTGCCAGTAGTCAAATGGGGGGAGGACCCTATGGCTACACCTTC.

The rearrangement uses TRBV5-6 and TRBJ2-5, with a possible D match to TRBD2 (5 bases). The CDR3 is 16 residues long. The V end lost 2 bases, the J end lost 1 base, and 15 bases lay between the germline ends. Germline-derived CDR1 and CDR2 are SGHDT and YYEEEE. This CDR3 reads CASSFRRARLQETQYF. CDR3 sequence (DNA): TGTGCCAGCAGCTTCCGGCGGGCCCGTCTCCAAGAGACCCAGTACTTC.